The present entry profiles one TCR beta chain with its context. This sample is drawn from a study of CD8 T cells in Susac syndrome. This CDR3 spans 14 amino acids. CDR1 is MGHRA and CDR2 is YSYEKL in the germline V gene. With 3 bases clipped from V and 5 bases from J, the junction kept 4 bases outside the gene matches. An input of roughly 0.45 to 1 ug of RNA was subjected to reverse transcription using random hexamers. MiXCR, applied by TCRdb to the immunoSEQ multiplex PCR reads, yields one record per CDR3 protein. The sample shows under 200,000 distinct CDR3 sequences, just under 95% of them seen only once.

The gene calls are TRBV4-1 and TRBJ1-1; 9 bases line up with TRBD1. The origin of this receptor is a human donor with Susac syndrome. The sequenced sample consisted of CD8+ T cells from PBMCs. CDR3 sequence (DNA): TGCGCCAGCAGCCAGGCCGGGACAGGGACTGAAGCTTTCTTT. Residues: CASSQAGTGTEAFF.